The rows below give T cell receptor beta chains drawn from one sample of a study of blood T cell repertoires in COVID-19. Clones were sequenced by immunoSEQ multiplex PCR, and TCRdb holds only the in-frame ones, with some missing. The sample has tens of thousands of clones; 86% are singletons. The specimen sequenced was peripheral blood. All receptors derive from a man between 50 and 59 years old with active or convalescent COVID-19. The CDR3 runs from the conserved cysteine through the conserved F or W. The D gene is left open where the match is weak. Only some rows state a clone size, as once, few, many or a class for expanded clones.

CASSPRDTSSYTGELFF	TGCGCCAGCAGCCCCCGGGACACTTCTAGTTACACCGGGGAGCTGTTTTTT	TRBV5-1	TRBJ2-2	.	.
CASSEFGQPYEQYF	TGTGCCAGCAGTGAATTTGGACAACCCTACGAGCAGTACTTC	TRBV2	TRBJ2-7	.	.
CASSGGAVGEQFF	TGTGCCAGCAGTGGGGGGGCAGTGGGTGAGCAGTTCTTC	TRBV28	TRBJ2-1	once	.
CASSRDMGGLNTEAFF	TGCGCCAGCAGCAGGGATATGGGAGGGCTGAACACTGAAGCTTTCTTT	TRBV5-1	TRBJ1-1	.	.
CASSVSSGAGGTQYF	TGTGCCAGCAGCGTCTCTAGCGGCGCCGGGGGGACCCAGTACTTC	TRBV9	TRBJ2-5	.	TRBD2
CASSFLGSSYNSPLHF	TGTGCCAGCAGCTTTTTAGGGAGCTCCTATAATTCACCCCTCCACTTT	TRBV5-8	TRBJ1-6	.	.
CASSFNSEQFF	TGTGCCAGCAGTTTTAACTCTGAGCAGTTCTTC	TRBV12-3/TRBV12-4	TRBJ2-1	.	.
CASSLGGLGSSYNSPLHF	TGTGCCAGCAGTTTAGGGGGGTTGGGGAGCTCCTATAATTCACCCCTCCACTTT	TRBV28	TRBJ1-6	.	.
CASSSQRGANQPQHF	TGTGCCAGCAGCTCACAACGGGGGGCAAATCAGCCCCAGCATTTT	TRBV7-9	TRBJ1-5	.	.
CASSWGDREGNQPQHF	TGCGCCAGCAGCTGGGGGGACAGGGAGGGAAATCAGCCCCAGCATTTT	TRBV5-1	TRBJ1-5	few	TRBD1
CASSIWRGPRGYTF	TGTGCCAGTAGTATATGGAGGGGGCCCCGCGGCTACACCTTC	TRBV19	TRBJ1-2	once	TRBD1
CASSPPLPGQGYGYTF	TGTGCCAGCAGTCCTCCCCTTCCGGGACAGGGCTATGGCTACACCTTC	TRBV28	TRBJ1-2	.	TRBD1
CASSLELAGPGRTDTQYF	TGCGCCAGCAGCTTGGAACTAGCGGGACCCGGTCGCACGGATACGCAGTATTTT	TRBV5-1	TRBJ2-3	.	TRBD2
CASRPQLGQGADTQYF	TGTGCCAGCAGACCCCAACTCGGACAGGGAGCAGATACGCAGTATTTT	TRBV28	TRBJ2-3	.	TRBD1
CSVEGYAGGYPVF	TGCAGCGTTGAGGGTTACGCGGGGGGGTACCCGGTCTTC	TRBV29-1	TRBJ2-1	.	TRBD2
CSVDSQRGYEQYF	TGCAGCGTTGATTCCCAGCGGGGCTACGAGCAGTACTTC	TRBV29-1	TRBJ2-7	.	TRBD2
CSVGKTGAYEQYF	TGCAGCGTGGGTAAGACAGGAGCCTACGAGCAGTACTTC	TRBV29-1	TRBJ2-7	.	.
CATSRDSHRGFDEQYF	TGTGCCACCAGCAGAGATAGCCACAGGGGGTTCGACGAGCAGTACTTC	TRBV15	TRBJ2-7	.	TRBD1
CASSFQGQGHEQYF	TGTGCCAGCAGCTTCCAGGGACAGGGCCACGAGCAGTACTTC	TRBV5-6	TRBJ2-7	.	TRBD1
CASSYDAAGGKKKLFF	TGTGCCAGCAGTTACGATGCGGCAGGGGGTAAAAAAAAACTGTTTTTT	TRBV6-5	TRBJ1-4	.	TRBD1
CSASFRAKETQYF	TGCAGTGCTAGTTTCAGGGCCAAAGAGACCCAGTACTTC	TRBV20-1	TRBJ2-5	.	.
CASSLGASPGELFF	TGCGCCAGCAGCTTGGGGGCTAGCCCCGGGGAGCTGTTTTTT	TRBV5-1	TRBJ2-2	.	.
CASIRSGGDTDTQYF	TGTGCCAGCATTCGGTCCGGAGGGGACACAGATACGCAGTATTTT	TRBV6-5	TRBJ2-3	.	.
CASSGRTYNEQFF	TGTGCCAGTAGTGGGAGGACTTACAATGAGCAGTTCTTC	TRBV19	TRBJ2-1	.	.
CASSDLGGRNEQFF	TGCGCCAGCAGTGACTTAGGGGGTCGCAATGAGCAGTTCTTC	TRBV10-1	TRBJ2-1	.	.
CASSQAGDRTEAFF	TGTGCCAGCAGCCAAGCAGGGGATCGGACTGAAGCTTTCTTT	TRBV3-1/TRBV3-2	TRBJ1-1	.	.
CASSLAQGNTIYF	TGTGCCAGCAGCTTAGCGCAGGGAAACACCATATATTTT	TRBV7-7	TRBJ1-3	.	.
CASSWGQEYTYSSGNTIYF	TGTGCCAGCAGCTGGGGACAGGAGTATACTTATTCCTCTGGAAACACCATATATTTT	TRBV5-6	TRBJ1-3	.	TRBD1
CAISAPEAGFRPDTQYF	TGTGCCATCAGTGCCCCCGAGGCAGGGTTTAGGCCAGATACGCAGTATTTT	TRBV10-3	TRBJ2-3	.	.
CASSLDGGSSYEQYF	TGTGCCAGCAGCTTAGATGGGGGCAGCTCCTACGAGCAGTACTTC	TRBV7-9	TRBJ2-7	.	.
CASSPSGVPDTQYF	TGTGCCAGCTCCCCGTCCGGGGTTCCAGATACGCAGTATTTT	TRBV18	TRBJ2-3	.	.
CASSFRLAGNTGELFF	TGTGCCAGCAGCTTTCGGCTAGCGGGGAACACCGGGGAGCTGTTTTTT	TRBV5-8	TRBJ2-2	.	TRBD2
CASSFITGYRIYEQYF	TGTGCCAGCAGTTTCATCACAGGGTATCGAATCTACGAGCAGTACTTC	TRBV7-8	TRBJ2-7	few	.
CASSDLRGLGSGTEAFF	TGTGCCAGCAGCGATTTGAGGGGGTTGGGGTCGGGCACTGAAGCTTTCTTT	TRBV7-8	TRBJ1-1	large	.
CAWSVAGVTEAFF	TGTGCCTGGAGTGTAGCAGGGGTCACTGAAGCTTTCTTT	TRBV30	TRBJ1-1	.	.
CASSQPGLYGYTF	TGTGCCAGCAGCCAACCCGGACTTTATGGCTACACCTTC	TRBV3-1/TRBV3-2	TRBJ1-2	.	.
CASSLGGADTQYF	TGTGCCAGCAGCTTAGGGGGGGCAGATACGCAGTATTTT	TRBV11-3	TRBJ2-3	.	.
CASSDSGQGLQPQHF	TGTGCCAGCAGTGACTCGGGACAGGGCCTTCAGCCCCAGCATTTT	TRBV6-4	TRBJ1-5	.	TRBD1
CASSSRDRGFSGYTF	TGTGCCAGCAGCTCCCGGGACAGGGGGTTCTCTGGCTACACCTTC	TRBV11-2	TRBJ1-2	.	TRBD1
CASGLGGQLQETQYF	TGTGCTAGTGGTTTGGGGGGACAGTTACAAGAGACCCAGTACTTC	TRBV12-5	TRBJ2-5	.	TRBD1
CASSVLSGTHEQFF	TGTGCCAGCAGTGTTTTATCGGGGACTCATGAGCAGTTCTTC	TRBV2	TRBJ2-1	.	.
CASSRTENYEQYF	TGTGCCAGCAGCCGGACAGAGAACTACGAGCAGTACTTC	TRBV6-6	TRBJ2-7	.	.
CASSLELGGQPQHF	TGCGCCAGCAGCTTAGAACTAGGAGGACAGCCCCAGCATTTT	TRBV5-1	TRBJ1-5	once	.
CASSEGGQGTYEQYF	TGTGCCAGCAGTGAAGGGGGACAGGGGACCTACGAGCAGTACTTC	TRBV6-1	TRBJ2-7	.	TRBD1
CALTTGTGYTF	TGTGCCTTAACGACAGGGACAGGCTACACCTTC	TRBV30	TRBJ1-2	.	TRBD1
CASSPTGTFSIETQYF	TGTGCCAGCTCACCAACAGGAACTTTTTCAATAGAGACCCAGTACTTC	TRBV18	TRBJ2-5	.	.
CATNAGQGTGELFF	TGTGCCACTAACGCGGGACAGGGCACCGGGGAGCTGTTTTTT	TRBV24-1	TRBJ2-2	.	TRBD1
CASRGLANTGELFF	TGTGCCAGCAGGGGACTAGCGAACACCGGGGAGCTGTTTTTT	TRBV28	TRBJ2-2	.	TRBD2
CASSPTVLNTEAFF	TGTGCCAGCAGCCCGACTGTTCTGAACACTGAAGCTTTCTTT	TRBV14	TRBJ1-1	.	.
CASALEVSSGQRGEQFF	TGCGCCAGCGCTCTCGAGGTTAGTTCCGGACAGAGGGGTGAGCAGTTCTTC	TRBV5-1	TRBJ2-1	.	.
CASSQAGQGLNPHGYTF	TGTGCCAGCAGCCAGGCCGGACAGGGCCTTAACCCTCATGGCTACACCTTC	TRBV3-1/TRBV3-2	TRBJ1-2	once	TRBD1
CASSLGEFWTSGYYNEQFF	TGTGCCAGCAGCTTAGGAGAATTTTGGACTAGCGGATACTACAATGAGCAGTTCTTC	TRBV7-9	TRBJ2-1	.	TRBD2
CASSSHSGRNDYEQYF	TGTGCCAGCAGCTCTCATAGCGGGAGGAATGACTACGAGCAGTACTTC	TRBV5-5	TRBJ2-7	once	TRBD2
CATQTGAGSGGRYNEQFF	TGTGCCACCCAAACGGGGGCGGGAAGCGGGGGCCGGTACAATGAGCAGTTCTTC	TRBV24-1	TRBJ2-1	.	TRBD2